A selection of T cell receptor beta chains follows, all from one sample in a study of cytomegalovirus exposure and HLA in healthy donors. Libraries were prepared by immunoSEQ multiplex PCR; TCRdb keeps only in-frame clonotypes and omits some of them. The sample gives under 150,000 clones, 65% to 85% of which show up once; around 1.8% is in the top ten. The sequencing input was PBMCs. These receptors originate from a woman between 40 and 50 years old in good health and CMV-seronegative. CDR3s include the opening cysteine and the closing phenylalanine or tryptophan.

J | V | CDR3
TRBJ2-6 | TRBV9 | CASSVGQGPRTGANVLTF
TRBJ2-3 | TRBV13 | CASSGANMADTQYF
TRBJ2-1 | TRBV27 | CASSFTSGNEQFF
TRBJ2-5 | TRBV5-1 | CASSLGGRRETQYF
TRBJ2-5 | TRBV19 | CASSRTGGQETQYF
TRBJ2-7 | TRBV7-9 | CASSSSGPYEQYF
TRBJ1-1 | TRBV28 | CASRSGRGGSTEAFF
TRBJ1-2 | TRBV28 | CASSSGTRRSYTF
TRBJ2-3 | TRBV5-1 | CASSLQGNREDTQYF
TRBJ2-3 | TRBV27 | CASWTQRGLLTDTQYF
TRBJ1-2 | TRBV6-5 | CASMGRGRGYTF
TRBJ1-1 | TRBV30 | CAGNRGITEAFF
TRBJ1-2 | TRBV19 | CASSRDRRGYTF
TRBJ2-2 | TRBV30 | CAWTMGQNTGELFF
TRBJ2-7 | TRBV5-1 | CASSRAIDSFFAYEQYF